This T cell receptor beta chain was sequenced for a study of molecular identifiers for immune sequencing clone quantification. Study at large: Sequencing covered four of five parts into which replicate RNA from around 20,000 or 100,000 naive CD8 cells was split. Study conclusions and caveats: Clones carrying above 20 RNA copies accounted for over 99% of effector molecules, under 1% in naive cells. Identical TCR molecules that share a barcode could lead to an underestimation of highly expanded clone sizes.

Libraries used roughly 18,000 to 1,100,000 sorted naive CD8 T cells and 10%, 30% or 50% RNA input. As regards this clonotype: What it binds is not known.

TCRdb called the PCR reads again in MiXCR, with one record for every CDR3 protein. Among around 480,000 distinct CDR3 sequences, about 25% were seen once, and the ten largest hold under 0.85%. The V and J ends lost 5 bases and 6 bases respectively, with 13 bases between them. This CDR3 is 13 amino acids long. Germline V CDR1 and CDR2: MDHEN, SYDVKM. Specimen: naive CD8+ T cells from blood, with Jurkat cell RNA spiked in. Subset defined: FACS-sorted CD8+CD4-CCR7+CD45RA+ naive T cells. The sequence was obtained from a human donor in good health. Some libraries in this study had Jurkat cell RNA spiked in. The chain couples TRBV28 to TRBJ1-1; unclear D gene. The CDR3 spells CASSLRRDPEAFF. CDR3 nucleotide sequence: TGTGCCAGCAGTCTAAGACGGGATCCTGAAGCTTTCTTT. Using reference TRBV28 and TRBJ1-1 for the parts outside the CDR3, the full variable domain is DVKVTQSSRYLVKRTGEKVFLECVQDMDHENMFWYRQDPGLGLRLIYFSYDVKMKEKGDIPEGYSVSREKKERFSLILESASTNQTSMYLCASSLRRDPEAFFGQGTRLTVV.